The TCR beta chain described here comes from a study of blood T cell repertoires in COVID-19. Trimming cost V 4 bases and J 8 bases; bases outside gene matches: 7. The V gene's germline CDR1 is SGHTA and CDR2 FQGTGA. The CDR3 loop spans 16 amino acids. Per the authors' pipeline: Amplification of reference gene primers provided the estimated nucleated cell counts. Generated by immunoSEQ multiplex PCR, the TCRdb table keeps only in-frame clones and is missing some. Clone size and the V and J calls come from that table; the DNA yielded D and trimming. The repertoire holds almost 80,000 clones, with roughly 85% as singletons. This clone was seen once.

The chain carries TRBV7-3 and TRBJ2-1, with 14 nucleotides matching TRBD2. The sequenced material came from peripheral blood. The sequence derives from a woman aged 70-85 years with acute or convalescent COVID-19. The CDR3 loop reads CASSSGLAGGDDEQFF. CDR3 in DNA: TGTGCCAGCAGCTCTGGACTAGCGGGAGGTGACGATGAGCAGTTCTTC.